This TCR beta chain emerged from a study of T cells after posttransplantation cyclophosphamide. Study-wide points: Later post-transplant blood repertoires were often dominated by donor CD8+ memory clones. Tissue-infiltrating T cells from skin or gut overlapped little with blood T cells. Recipient CMV seropositivity and CMV reactivation strongly tracked TRB clonality.

Repertoires were generated with immunoSEQ multiplex PCR, while TCRdb's copy carries only in-frame clones and drops some. The sample has more than 9,500 clones, none seen only once. By frequency in the sample, this clone is medium-sized. Its cognate antigen is unknown. On the day of bone marrow donation, the related graft donor provided peripheral blood. Sequenced material: PBMCs. The origin of this receptor is a woman between 40 and 55 years old in good health, CMV-negative, and a related stem cell transplant donor.

The CDR3 reads CASSLSVGGISSYNEQFF. CDR3 DNA: TGTGCCAGCAGCTTATCCGTCGGCGGCATAAGCTCCTACAATGAGCAGTTCTTC. The rearrangement links TRBV7-2 to TRBJ2-1; the D is unclear. The CDR3 has 18 amino acids. Trimming took off 2 bases at V and 0 bases at J, with 17 bases between the two ends. Germline assignment: CDR1 SGHTA and CDR2 FQGNSA.